Shown below are 6 T cell receptor beta chains from a single sample sequenced in a study of T cell responses to AZD1222 COVID-19 vaccine. TCRdb's copy holds only in-frame clones and misses some; the assay was immunoSEQ multiplex PCR. The sample records approximately 130,000 clones, about 93% being singletons. Here the sequenced sample was peripheral blood, taken on day 0 of AZD1222 vaccination. These receptor sequences come from an adult in good health.

This chain links TRBV6-1 with TRBJ1-1; no firm D call. There are 11 residues in the CDR3. The V gene lost 2 bases and the J gene lost 8 bases, with 6 bases spanning the gap. Per the germline V gene, CDR1 is MNHNS and CDR2 is SASEGT. The CDR3 region has the DNA TGTGCCAGCAGTGAATGGTCAGAAGCTTTCTTT. Protein sequence: CASSEWSEAFF.

V is TRBV5-1 and J is TRBJ2-3; D ambiguous. CDR1 and CDR2 from the germline V gene are SGHRS and YFSETQ. There are 14 residues in the CDR3. Trimming took off 2 bases at V and 2 bases at J, with 9 bases between the two ends. The CDR3 protein is CASSFSRPTDTQYF. The CDR3 DNA is TGCGCCAGCAGCTTTAGCAGACCCACAGATACGCAGTATTTT. Combining the CDR3 with reference TRBV5-1 and TRBJ2-3 gives the whole variable domain KAGVTQTPRYLIKTRGQQVTLSCSPISGHRSVSWYQQTPGQGLQFLFEYFSETQRNKGNFPGRFSGRQFSNSRSEMNVSTLELGDSALYLCASSFSRPTDTQYFGPGTRLTVL.

The chain uses TRBV6-6 and TRBJ2-5; D is unresolved. From germline, CDR1 is MNHNY and CDR2 SVGAGI (reference sequence). The CDR3 runs to 14 residues. Trimming took off 8 bases at V and 4 bases at J, with 17 bases between the two ends. The chain's CDR3 is CASRRPASGETQYF. CDR3 sequence (DNA): TGTGCCAGCCGTCGGCCTGCCTCCGGAGAGACCCAGTACTTC.

V usage is TRBV25-1 and J usage is TRBJ2-7; 7 bases fit TRBD1. The germline gives CDR1 MGHDK, CDR2 SYGVNS. The CDR3 is 13 amino acids. V shed 5 bases, J shed 4 bases, and the junction held 5 bases outside the gene matches. This CDR3 reads CASSRGQKYEQYF. The CDR3 DNA reads TGTGCCAGCAGTCGGGGACAGAAATACGAGCAGTACTTC.

V is TRBV20-1 and J is TRBJ2-3; no clear D. Trimming took off 8 bases at V and 2 bases at J, with 5 bases between the two ends. This CDR3 has 10 residues. Germline CDR1 and CDR2: DFQATT and SNEGSKA (reference sequence). The CDR3 is CSLNTDTQYF. CDR3 DNA: TGCAGTTTGAACACAGATACGCAGTATTTT.

This clone was seen only a few times. The chain is built from TRBV6-5 and TRBJ1-2; weak D call: TRBD1 (5 bases). Per the germline V gene, CDR1 is MNHEY and CDR2 is SVGAGI. The V end was cut by 5 bases, the J end by 2 bases, with 15 bases between. The CDR3 loop spans 15 amino acids. The CDR3 region has the DNA TGTGCCAGCAGTCTTTCAGGGCCCTCCAACTATGGCTACACCTTC. This sequence encodes CASSLSGPSNYGYTF.